Listed below are T cell receptor beta chains from one sample, sequenced in a study of breast tumors, draining lymph nodes, adjacent tissues. Each CDR3 protein gets one entry after TCRdb re-called the multiplex PCR reads with MiXCR. The sample yields some 120,000 distinct CDR3 sequences, about 20% seen once. Specimen: axillary lymph node tissue. All receptors come from a female donor with breast cancer. Some clones in this sample may be carry-over from other donors' samples. The CDR3 runs from the conserved cysteine through the conserved F or W. The order of the fields is CDR3 DNA, CDR3 protein, V gene, clone size, J gene, D gene. D genes are given only for firm matches. Size is omitted from some rows. Given values are once, few, many or a class for expanded clones.

CDR3 DNA: TGTGCCAGCAGCCTAGGGACAGGGGCCTTCACAGATACGCAGTATTTT
CDR3 protein: CASSLGTGAFTDTQYF
V gene: TRBV7-3
clone size: many
J gene: TRBJ2-3
D gene: TRBD1

CDR3 DNA: TGTGCCACCAGTGAGGCGACAGCGGACCCCTACGAGCAGTACTTC
CDR3 protein: CATSEATADPYEQYF
V gene: TRBV24-1
clone size: many
J gene: TRBJ2-7
D gene: .

CDR3 DNA: TGTGCCAGCAGTTCACCCGGCCGGGACAGGGCAAAGGAAAAACTGTTTTTT
CDR3 protein: CASSSPGRDRAKEKLFF
V gene: TRBV12-3/TRBV12-4
clone size: many
J gene: TRBJ1-4
D gene: TRBD1

CDR3 DNA: TGTGCCTGGCAAAGGGGGGAAAACTATGGCTACACCTTC
CDR3 protein: CAWQRGENYGYTF
V gene: TRBV30
clone size: many
J gene: TRBJ1-2
D gene: .

CDR3 DNA: TGTGCCAGCAGCGGCACCGGGACAGGGATGGGGGGAACCGGGGAGCTGTTTTTT
CDR3 protein: CASSGTGTGMGGTGELFF
V gene: TRBV9
clone size: many
J gene: TRBJ2-2
D gene: TRBD1

CDR3 DNA: TGTGCCAGCAGCCCAAGACAGGGAAACTATGGCTACACCTTC
CDR3 protein: CASSPRQGNYGYTF
V gene: TRBV5-4
clone size: many
J gene: TRBJ1-2
D gene: TRBD1

CDR3 DNA: TGTGCCAGCAGGCGGGACACCGGGGAGCTGTTTTTT
CDR3 protein: CASRRDTGELFF
V gene: TRBV6-1
clone size: .
J gene: TRBJ2-2
D gene: .

CDR3 DNA: TGCGCCAGCAGCGGGCAGCCTGGCTACGAGCAGTACTTC
CDR3 protein: CASSGQPGYEQYF
V gene: TRBV4-1
clone size: many
J gene: TRBJ2-7
D gene: .

CDR3 DNA: TGTGCCAGCAGTTACAGGGCGGGATACAATGAGCAGTTCTTC
CDR3 protein: CASSYRAGYNEQFF
V gene: TRBV6-2/TRBV6-3
clone size: many
J gene: TRBJ2-1
D gene: .

CDR3 DNA: TGTGCCAGCTCACCTCGGACTAGCGGGAGCACTGCTGGGGCCAACGTCCTGACTTTC
CDR3 protein: CASSPRTSGSTAGANVLTF
V gene: TRBV18
clone size: .
J gene: TRBJ2-6
D gene: TRBD2

CDR3 DNA: TGTGCCTGGGGGGGGACTAGCGTGTTACGGGAGCAGTACTTC
CDR3 protein: CAWGGTSVLREQYF
V gene: TRBV30
clone size: many
J gene: TRBJ2-7
D gene: TRBD2

CDR3 DNA: TGTGCCAGCAGTGGACTAGCGGGAGGGTACCGCACCGGGGAGCTGTTTTTT
CDR3 protein: CASSGLAGGYRTGELFF
V gene: TRBV4-2
clone size: many
J gene: TRBJ2-2
D gene: TRBD2

CDR3 DNA: TGCAGTGCTAGATCCGCTCGGGGGGAAAACACCATGTATTTT
CDR3 protein: CSARSARGENTMYF
V gene: TRBV20-1
clone size: .
J gene: TRBJ1-3
D gene: .

CDR3 DNA: TGTGCCAGTAGTATACAGACAACCTACGAGCAGTACTTC
CDR3 protein: CASSIQTTYEQYF
V gene: TRBV19
clone size: many
J gene: TRBJ2-7
D gene: .

CDR3 DNA: TGTGCCTGGAGTGTATCGGGGGGTAACGAGCAGTACTTC
CDR3 protein: CAWSVSGGNEQYF
V gene: TRBV30
clone size: many
J gene: TRBJ2-7
D gene: TRBD2